One sample yielded the 17 T cell receptor beta chains listed below, sequenced in a study of T-cell reconstitution after alpha-beta-depleted transplantation in children (dated by TCRdb to 2016 to 2017). Library method: PCR. This sample was sequenced with an Illumina HiSeq 2500. TCR library preparation used molecular barcoding, with unique molecular identifiers applied to normalize quantification of the TCRbeta repertoire. The public reads were reanalyzed by TCRdb: fastp trimming at Q25, MiXCR alignment, in-frame beta chains only. Each CDR3 protein appears once, grouped with its most common genes and DNA. For this sample the table gives about 590,000 distinct CDR3 sequences, of which approximately 13% were detected only once. The ten top clones hold 2% to 2.5% of the sample. The treatment or condition label, read with the paper, signifies: allogeneic hematopoietic cell transplantation with graft depleted of TCRalphabeta T cells and CD19 B cells.

This specimen was PBMCs, mostly from graft donor cells, taken 360 days after TCRalphabeta/CD19-depleted stem cell transplant. These receptors came from a male patient younger than 18 who had a stem cell transplant for acute myeloid leukemia, so the T cells may come from the graft donor.

This clonotype was counted ten times or more. The CDR3 sequence is CASSLNEGDEQYF. CDR3 DNA sequence: TGTGCCAGCAGTTTGAACGAGGGAGACGAGCAGTACTTC. The genes are TRBV12-3 or TRBV12-4 and TRBJ2-7; D may be TRBD2 (5 bases). CDR3 length: 13 amino acids. Trimming cost V 3 bases and J 5 bases, with 11 bases left between them.

This clonotype was observed a few times. The chain carries TRBV7-3 and TRBJ2-1; D unresolved. The CDR3 covers 14 residues. The germline gives CDR1 SGHTA, CDR2 FQGTGA. V was pared by 8 bases and J by 2 bases, with 13 bases between. The CDR3 loop reads CASVPDATYNEQFF. CDR3 DNA: TGTGCCAGCGTTCCTGACGCTACCTACAATGAGCAGTTCTTC. Drawing the rest from reference TRBV7-3 and TRBJ2-1, the complete variable domain is GAGVSQTPSNKVTEKGKYVELRCDPISGHTALYWYRQSLGQGPEFLIYFQGTGAADDSGLPNDRFFAVRPEGSVSTLKIQRTERGDSAVYLCASVPDATYNEQFFGPGTRLTVL.

This rearrangement joins TRBV28 to TRBJ2-5, with 9 nucleotides matching TRBD1. Germline V gene lookup returns CDR1 MDHEN and CDR2 SYDVKM. Trimming at V came to 6 bases and at J to 2 bases, leaving 13 bases not matched to a gene. CDR3 length: 17 residues. CDR3 sequence: CASSPGTGRRWQETQYF. The DNA of the CDR3 is TGTGCCAGCAGCCCCGGGACAGGGAGGAGATGGCAAGAGACCCAGTACTTC.

The sample holds many counts of this clonotype. J is TRBJ2-7 and V is TRBV7-9, with TRBD1 matching over 9 bases. The V gene's germline CDR1 is SEHNR and CDR2 FQNEAQ (reference sequence). V lost 0 bases, J lost 2 bases, and 5 bases stayed unmatched. The CDR3 is 16 residues long. The CDR3 region is CASSLAGTGNPYEQYF. The CDR3 nucleotides are TGTGCCAGCAGCTTAGCGGGGACAGGGAACCCCTACGAGCAGTACTTC. Full variable domain (missing parts from reference TRBV7-9 and TRBJ2-7): DTGVSQNPRHKITKRGQNVTFRCDPISEHNRLYWYRQTLGQGPEFLTYFQNEAQLEKSRLLSDRFSAERPKGSFSTLEIQRTEQGDSAMYLCASSLAGTGNPYEQYFGPGTRLTVT.

This chain uses TRBV4-3 with TRBJ2-5; 12 nucleotides agree with TRBD2. CDR1 and CDR2 (germline): LGHNA, YSLEER. Trimming cost V 0 bases and J 5 bases; bases outside gene matches: 1. The CDR3 extends over 15 amino acids. The CDR3 reads CASSQDGTSGETQYF. The CDR3 DNA is TGCGCCAGCAGCCAAGATGGGACTAGCGGGGAGACCCAGTACTTC.

This clonotype was found many times. This chain links TRBV14 with TRBJ2-1; no clear D gene. CDR1 SGHDN and CDR2 FVKESK come from the germline V gene. Deletions cut 0 bases from V and 4 bases from J, with 7 bases between. The CDR3 contains 14 residues. The DNA for the CDR3 is TGTGCCAGCAGCCAAGATCTCGTTTACAATGAGCAGTTCTTC. This codes for CASSQDLVYNEQFF.

This chain joins TRBV12-3 or TRBV12-4 and TRBJ2-7; 9 bases line up with TRBD2. With 6 bases clipped from V and 2 bases from J, the junction kept 8 bases outside the gene matches. CDR3 length: 15 residues. CDR3 bases: TGTGCCAGCAGGCCTACTAGCGGGCTTCCCTACGAGCAGTACTTC. Its translation: CASRPTSGLPYEQYF.

This clonotype appeared many times. This chain links TRBV5-1 with TRBJ2-7; a weak D match, TRBD2 (6 bases). There are 15 residues in the CDR3. Germline CDR1 is SGHRS and CDR2 is YFSETQ. V lost 5 bases, J lost 1 base, and 16 bases lay in between. The CDR3 nucleotides are TGCGCCAGCAGACCCGGGACTGTATCTTCCTACGAGCAGTACTTC. It encodes CASRPGTVSSYEQYF.

The rearrangement uses TRBV28 and TRBJ1-2; D uncertain. Trimming removed 8 bases from V and 8 bases from J, with 12 bases in between. CDR1 is MDHEN and CDR2 is SYDVKM in the germline V gene. The CDR3 has 11 residues. The CDR3: CASRVGVGYTF. For the CDR3, the DNA is TGTGCCAGCCGGGTAGGAGTCGGCTACACCTTC.

This clonotype was observed many times. The gene calls are TRBV5-1 and TRBJ2-1; D call uncertain. V was shortened by 7 bases and J by 7 bases, with 3 bases between the two germline ends. Germline CDR1 and CDR2: SGHRS and YFSETQ. The CDR3 is 9 residues long. Here the CDR3 reads CASLNEQFF. DNA of the CDR3: TGCGCCAGCTTGAATGAGCAGTTCTTC.

The chain is built from TRBV15 and TRBJ2-1, with D possibly called TRBD1 or TRBD2 (6 bases each). CDR1 is LNHNV and CDR2 is YYDKDF in the germline V gene (reference sequence). Between the trimmed V and J ends, which lost 1 base and 4 bases, there was a span of 17 bases. The CDR3 covers 17 residues. CDR3 DNA: TGTGCCACCAGCAGAGGTGGAGGGGGACTTCTTTACAATGAGCAGTTCTTC. This encodes CATSRGGGGLLYNEQFF. Full variable domain (outside the CDR3, taken from reference TRBV15 and TRBJ2-1): DAMVIQNPRYQVTQFGKPVTLSCSQTLNHNVMYWYQQKSSQAPKLLFHYYDKDFNNEADTPDNFQSRRPNTSFCFLDIRSPGLGDTAMYLCATSRGGGGLLYNEQFFGPGTRLTVL.

V and J are TRBV28 and TRBJ2-4, with D perhaps assigned TRBD1 or TRBD2 (5 bases each). Germline CDR1 reads MDHEN; CDR2 reads SYDVKM. The CDR3 is 12 residues long. The V and J ends lost 5 bases and 12 bases respectively, with 14 bases between them. The CDR3 nucleotides are TGTGCCAGCAGTGTGGGACCGGAACGTCAGTACTTC. Amino acids: CASSVGPERQYF.

This clonotype came up many times. The V call is TRBV7-2, the J call TRBJ2-7; D unclear. V lost 3 bases and J 0 bases, leaving 9 bases between the germline ends. The CDR3 consists of 14 residues. In germline, CDR1 is SGHTA, CDR2 FQGNSA. The CDR3 DNA sequence: TGTGCCAGCAGCTTGGGCCCGAGCTCCTACGAGCAGTACTTC. It translates to CASSLGPSSYEQYF.

This clonotype was seen only a few times. The chain has TRBV12-3 or TRBV12-4 and TRBJ2-5; 7 bases match TRBD1. V shed 4 bases, J shed 2 bases, and the junction held 4 bases outside the gene matches. This CDR3 region has 14 residues. CDR3 in DNA: TGTGCCAGCAGTTGGGACAGTACTCAAGAGACCCAGTACTTC. Its protein product is CASSWDSTQETQYF.

The table lists this clonotype with many counts. The chain links TRBV27 to TRBJ2-3; D gene unclear. CDR1 is MNHEY, CDR2 SMNVEV, per germline (reference sequence). CDR3 length: 17 residues. With 2 bases removed from V and 2 bases from J, the gap between germline ends came to 17 bases. CDR3 coding DNA: TGTGCCAGCAGTTTAATCACTGAGAGCACCGCCACAGATACGCAGTATTTT. This translates into CASSLITESTATDTQYF.

This clonotype was recorded a few times. The chain links TRBV2 to TRBJ2-7; 8 nucleotides line up with TRBD1. V shed 5 bases and J 3 bases; nucleotides not matched to a gene: 6. CDR1 and CDR2 (germline): SNHLY, FYNNEI. There are 14 residues in the CDR3. CDR3 in DNA: TGTGCCAGCAGTCACAGGGGGAGCTTCTACGAGCAGTACTTC. Its translation: CASSHRGSFYEQYF.

This clonotype has a handful of counts. This sequence joins TRBV6-2 or TRBV6-3 and TRBJ2-5; possible D gene TRBD1, 6 bases. Germline V lookup: CDR1 MNHEY, CDR2 SVGEGT. With 5 bases removed from V and 1 base from J, the gap between germline ends came to 17 bases. This CDR3 has 16 residues. This chain's CDR3 is CASSNRDKEIQETQYF. DNA of the CDR3: TGTGCCAGCAGTAACCGGGACAAGGAAATCCAAGAGACCCAGTACTTC.